A single sample gave rise to the 27 T cell receptor beta chains below, sequenced in a study of blood T cell repertoires in COVID-19. Sequencing was performed with immunoSEQ multiplex PCR; in TCRdb, only in-frame clones are kept and a portion is missing. The table lists tens of thousands of clones, approximately 80% of them singletons. The sample comprised peripheral blood. The source is a human donor in a cohort sampled during active COVID-19.

This chain uses TRBV11-2 with TRBJ1-2; 12 bases are shared with TRBD1. This CDR3 spans 15 amino acids. Germline-derived CDR1 and CDR2 are SGHAT and FQNNGV. V dropped 1 base and J dropped 5; count of bases not matched to a gene: 2. The CDR3 DNA reads as TGTGCCAGCAGCTTAGCGGGACAGGGGGCTTATGGCTACACCTTC. Amino acids: CASSLAGQGAYGYTF.

The chain has TRBV4-1 and TRBJ1-3; 8 bases map to TRBD1. The trim removed 4 bases at V and 4 bases at J, leaving 12 bases unmatched. CDR1 MGHRA and CDR2 YSYEKL come from the germline V gene. CDR3 size: 17 residues. This chain's CDR3 is CASSPPIGQGPGNTIYF. Written as DNA, the CDR3 is TGCGCCAGCAGCCCGCCGATAGGACAGGGTCCCGGAAACACCATATATTTT.

The chain links TRBV6-6 to TRBJ2-3; 8 nucleotides match TRBD2. There are 16 residues in the CDR3. With V trimmed by 4 bases and J by 2 bases, 8 bases remained unmatched. Germline V gives CDR1 MNHNY, CDR2 SVGAGI (reference sequence). The CDR3 region is CASSFSGKPPTDTQYF. DNA of the CDR3: TGTGCCAGCAGTTTTAGCGGGAAACCACCCACAGATACGCAGTATTTT.

This clone occurred once. The chain employs TRBV11-2 and TRBJ2-2; TRBD1 matches 12 bases. Trimming at V came to 6 bases and at J to 6 bases, leaving 11 bases not matched to a gene. Germline V gene data show CDR1 as SGHAT and CDR2 as FQNNGV. This CDR3 contains 17 residues. The CDR3: CASRTPGTGGRAGELFF. The CDR3 coding sequence is TGTGCCAGCAGAACCCCGGGGACAGGGGGCCGTGCCGGGGAGCTGTTTTTT.

This clone was seen a few times. The J gene is TRBJ1-2, the V gene TRBV6-6; D remains unclear. With 2 bases removed from V and 13 bases from J, the gap between germline ends came to 14 bases. The CDR3 is 12 amino acids. Germline loops: CDR1 MNHNY, CDR2 SVGAGI (reference sequence). The CDR3 DNA sequence: TGTGCCAGCAGTTACACCAAGGAGTTTGTCACCTTC. Translated: CASSYTKEFVTF.

This chain links TRBV6-2 or TRBV6-3 with TRBJ2-7, with 13 bases fitting TRBD2. The CDR3 is made up of 20 amino acids. V lost 0 bases to trimming and J lost 6 bases; unmatched junction nucleotides: 17. Per germline, CDR1 MNHEY and CDR2 SVGEGT. The CDR3 nucleotides read TGTGCCAGCAGTTACTCGAGGACTAGCGGGAGCGTATTGGCCTCTACCGAGCAGTACTTC. It is translated as CASSYSRTSGSVLASTEQYF.

The chain is built from TRBV6-1 and TRBJ1-5; a weak D match, TRBD1 (5 bases). Per germline, CDR1 MNHNS and CDR2 SASEGT. This CDR3 has 13 residues. Trimming stripped 5 bases from V and 7 bases from J, with 12 bases between. CDR3 protein: CASSFQGGQPQHF. DNA for the CDR3: TGTGCCAGCAGTTTTCAGGGAGGACAGCCCCAGCATTTT.

The gene calls are TRBV19 and TRBJ1-5, with 8 bases lining up with TRBD1. Germline CDR1 LNHDA, CDR2 SQIVND (reference sequence). V lost 3 bases to trimming and J lost 3 bases; unmatched junction nucleotides: 7. CDR3 length: 16 residues. The CDR3 sequence: CASSITTGVDNQPQHF. The CDR3 region has the DNA TGTGCCAGTAGTATCACGACAGGGGTCGACAATCAGCCCCAGCATTTT.

This clone was observed a single time. The rearrangement links TRBV9 to TRBJ2-5; perhaps TRBD2 as D (6 bases). Trimming shortened V by 0 bases and J by 2 bases, and 14 bases separated the two germline ends. Per the germline V gene, CDR1 is SGDLS and CDR2 is YYNGEE. This CDR3 comprises 16 residues. CDR3 sequence reads: CASSVAPIRGQETQYF. The CDR3 nucleotides are TGTGCCAGCAGCGTAGCCCCTATACGGGGGCAAGAGACCCAGTACTTC.

This clone has just a few counts. DNA of the CDR3: TGTGCCTGGAGACCCCGAGGGAACACTGAAGCTTTCTTT. Translating it yields CAWRPRGNTEAFF. This rearrangement joins TRBV30 to TRBJ1-1, with unresolved D. Trimming shortened V by 3 bases and J by 1 base, and 9 bases separated the two germline ends. The V gene's germline CDR1 is GTSNPN and CDR2 SVGIG (reference sequence). CDR3 length equals 13 residues.

The sample holds a few counts of this clone. This chain links TRBV19 with TRBJ1-2; TRBD1 matches at 7 bases. Per the germline V gene, CDR1 is LNHDA and CDR2 is SQIVND (reference sequence). The CDR3 spans 14 residues. V lost 5 bases, J lost 8 bases, and 11 bases stayed unmatched. The CDR3 DNA sequence: TGTGCCAGTAGTCACGCGACAGGGTTGGAAGGCTACACCTTC. As protein: CASSHATGLEGYTF. The full variable domain, with the rest looked up from reference TRBV19 and TRBJ1-2, is DGGITQSPKYLFRKEGQNVTLSCEQNLNHDAMYWYRQDPGQGLRLIYYSQIVNDFQKGDIAEGYSVSREKKESFPLTVTSAQKNPTAFYLCASSHATGLEGYTFGSGTRLTVV.

Only a few counts were recorded for this clone. CDR3 bases: TGTGCCAGCAGACCGCAGGGGGCGAGTCCTGGCTACACCTTC. Protein product: CASRPQGASPGYTF. The rearrangement joins TRBV28 to TRBJ1-2; TRBD1 matches at 8 bases. Germline assignment: CDR1 MDHEN and CDR2 SYDVKM. The ends lost 6 bases at V and 7 bases at J; junction bases unmatched: 10. The CDR3 runs to 14 residues.

The chain uses TRBV5-1 and TRBJ2-3, with 8 bases identical to TRBD2. Looked up from germline, CDR1 is SGHRS and CDR2 is YFSETQ. Trimming cost V 0 bases and J 10 bases; bases outside gene matches: 4. CDR3 size: 13 residues. CDR3 loop: CASSLGGTSAQYF. CDR3 nucleotide sequence: TGCGCCAGCAGCTTGGGGGGGACTAGTGCGCAGTATTTT.

CDR3 residues: CASGQGYEQYF. CDR3 in DNA: TGTGCCAGCGGACAGGGCTACGAGCAGTACTTC. The chain employs TRBV25-1 and TRBJ2-7; 8 bases align to TRBD1. J was trimmed by 3 bases and V by 8 bases; bases with no gene match: 0. The CDR3 extends over 11 amino acids. Germline V gene data show CDR1 as MGHDK and CDR2 as SYGVNS.

This chain links TRBV19 with TRBJ2-3; 12 nucleotides match TRBD2. The CDR3 loop spans 14 amino acids. CDR1 and CDR2 (germline): LNHDA, SQIVND (reference sequence). V lost 5 bases to trimming and J lost 5 bases; unmatched junction nucleotides: 2. CDR3 loop: CASSGLAGRDTQYF. CDR3 nucleotides: TGTGCCAGTAGTGGACTAGCGGGAAGAGATACGCAGTATTTT.

J is TRBJ1-1 and V is TRBV18; D possibly corresponds to TRBD1 (5 bases). Germline-derived CDR1 and CDR2 are KGHSH and LQKENI. V lost 3 bases and J lost 6, with 14 bases in between. The CDR3 runs to 14 residues. This CDR3 reads CASSPPFGGSEAFF. In DNA, the CDR3 is TGTGCCAGCTCACCCCCGTTCGGGGGGTCTGAAGCTTTCTTT.

The V gene is TRBV3-1 (or the pseudogene TRBV3-2), the J gene TRBJ2-5, with D tentatively TRBD2 (6 bases). The V gene's germline CDR1 is LGHDT and CDR2 YNNKEL (reference sequence). This CDR3 has 15 amino acids. V gave up 1 base and J gave up 9 bases, with 18 bases separating them. The CDR3 bases are TGTGCCAGCAGCCAAGCTAGCGCCCCACGGGGGTCCCAGTACTTC. Its translation: CASSQASAPRGSQYF.

This clone was seen more than once but under ten times. The chain recombines TRBV6-4 with TRBJ2-7; 10 bases match TRBD1. This CDR3 spans 15 amino acids. The V gene's germline CDR1 is MRHNA and CDR2 SNTAGT. Trimming at V came to 7 bases and at J to 6 bases, leaving 12 bases not matched to a gene. CDR3 protein: CASNSRDRGNCEQYF. CDR3 sequence (DNA): TGTGCCAGCAACTCAAGGGACAGGGGTAATTGCGAGCAGTACTTC.

The chain combines TRBV2 with TRBJ1-5, with TRBD1 identical over 10 bases. Germline V lookup: CDR1 SNHLY, CDR2 FYNNEI. This CDR3 comprises 13 residues. The V segment lost 7 bases and the J segment 5 bases; nucleotides outside the gene matches: 2. The CDR3 is CASNGQGDQPQHF. In DNA, the CDR3 is TGTGCCAGCAATGGACAGGGGGATCAGCCCCAGCATTTT.

J is TRBJ2-3 and V is TRBV7-2, with a tentative D call TRBD1 (6 bases). V dropped 1 base and J dropped 5 bases, with 13 bases sitting between them. CDR3 length: 15 residues. Looked up from germline, CDR1 is SGHTA and CDR2 is FQGNSA. CDR3 in DNA: TGTGCCAGCAGCTTAGGAAAGGGGGTTATAGATACGCAGTATTTT. Translation: CASSLGKGVIDTQYF.

The rearrangement links TRBV29-1 to TRBJ1-5; 11 bases match TRBD1. Germline V CDR1 and CDR2: SQVTM, ANQGSEA. This CDR3 has 18 residues. J was trimmed by 0 bases and V by 4 bases; bases with no gene match: 11. The CDR3 DNA sequence: TGCAGCGTTGGGTCGGGGGACAGGGGGTATAATAGCAATCAGCCCCAGCATTTT. It translates to CSVGSGDRGYNSNQPQHF.

The J gene is TRBJ1-1, the V gene TRBV5-1; weak D call: TRBD1 (6 bases). This CDR3 has 15 amino acids. Germline values: CDR1 SGHRS, CDR2 YFSETQ. V lost 0 bases and J lost 1, with 10 bases in between. CDR3 bases: TGCGCCAGCAGCTTGGATATCAGGGGGAACACTGAAGCTTTCTTT. Translating it yields CASSLDIRGNTEAFF.

V is TRBV28 and J is TRBJ2-2, with TRBD2 matching over 7 bases. The V gene's germline CDR1 is MDHEN and CDR2 SYDVKM. This CDR3 has 14 residues. The V segment lost 6 bases and the J segment 7 bases; nucleotides outside the gene matches: 8. The CDR3 DNA follows: TGTGCCAGCAGGTGGACTAGGCTGGGCGGGGAGCTGTTTTTT. This translates into CASRWTRLGGELFF. The whole variable domain, filled in from reference TRBV28 and TRBJ2-2, reads DVKVTQSSRYLVKRTGEKVFLECVQDMDHENMFWYRQDPGLGLRLIYFSYDVKMKEKGDIPEGYSVSREKKERFSLILESASTNQTSMYLCASRWTRLGGELFFGEGSRLTVL.

This chain joins TRBV6-5 and TRBJ1-1; TRBD1 matches 8 bases. The V segment lost 8 bases and the J segment 2 bases; nucleotides outside the gene matches: 7. This CDR3 has 14 amino acids. Germline V gene lookup returns CDR1 MNHEY and CDR2 SVGAGI. The chain's CDR3 is CASQLSGGNTEAFF. Here the CDR3 DNA reads TGTGCCAGCCAACTATCAGGGGGCAACACTGAAGCTTTCTTT.

The rearrangement uses TRBV24-1 and TRBJ2-2; the D gene is possibly TRBD1 (6 bases). This CDR3 region has 13 residues. Looked up from germline, CDR1 is KGHDR and CDR2 is SFDVKD. V dropped 8 bases and J dropped 5 bases, with 11 bases sitting between them. CDR3 DNA: TGTGCCACCACCCAGGGGCCTACCGGGGAGCTGTTTTTT. Its translation is CATTQGPTGELFF.

V and J are TRBV4-1 and TRBJ2-7; D gene unclear. The germline gives CDR1 MGHRA, CDR2 YSYEKL. The CDR3 runs 15 residues. V lost 3 bases and J lost 0, with 12 bases in between. The CDR3 loop reads CASSQGPRNSYEQYF. The CDR3 DNA is TGCGCCAGCAGCCAGGGCCCCCGTAACTCCTACGAGCAGTACTTC.

This rearrangement joins TRBV11-2 to TRBJ2-3; perhaps TRBD2 as D (6 bases). V was trimmed by 5 bases and J by 5 bases, leaving 14 bases between them. In germline, CDR1 is SGHAT, CDR2 FQNNGV. The CDR3 length is 14 residues. The CDR3 DNA reads as TGTGCCAGCAGCCGACTAGGGAGCGGAGATACGCAGTATTTT. Its translation is CASSRLGSGDTQYF. The full variable domain, in which reference TRBV11-2 and TRBJ2-3 provide the parts outside the CDR3, is EAGVAQSPRYKIIEKRQSVAFWCNPISGHATLYWYQQILGQGPKLLIQFQNNGVVDDSQLPKDRFSAERLKGVDSTLKIQPAKLEDSAVYLCASSRLGSGDTQYFGPGTRLTVL.